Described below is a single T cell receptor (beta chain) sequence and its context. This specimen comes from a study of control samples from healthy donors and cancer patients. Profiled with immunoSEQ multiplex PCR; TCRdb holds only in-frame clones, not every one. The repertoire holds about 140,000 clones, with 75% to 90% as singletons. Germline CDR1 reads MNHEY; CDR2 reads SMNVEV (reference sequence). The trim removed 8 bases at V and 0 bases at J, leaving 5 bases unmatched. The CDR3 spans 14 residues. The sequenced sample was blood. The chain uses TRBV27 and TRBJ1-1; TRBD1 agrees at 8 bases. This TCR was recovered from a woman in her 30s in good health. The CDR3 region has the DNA TGTGCCAGCGTCGGCAGGGGGCTGAACACTGAAGCTTTCTTT. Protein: CASVGRGLNTEAFF.